This T cell receptor beta chain was found in a study of T cells in Graves' hyperthyroidism and ophthalmopathy. Study-level findings and limits: Stable hyperthyroidism was separated from ophthalmopathy by a model based on 13 V-J features.

RNA transcripts served as the template for amplifying TCR beta CDR3 regions. The primer set for the first-round RT-PCR of the TCR CDR3 was HTBI. In TCRdb, the multiplex PCR reads were re-called with MiXCR into one record per CDR3 protein. The data contain about 520,000 distinct CDR3 sequences, about 24% of them singletons. Germline V gene data show CDR1 as KGHSH and CDR2 as LQKENI. Trimming stripped 0 bases from V and 5 bases from J, with 7 bases between. The CDR3 runs to 13 residues. This clonotype came up many times. Its antigen is undetermined. Patients were excluded because of uncontrolled infection, other autoimmune disease, pregnancy or lactation. Diagnoses rested on clinical symptoms, serum thyroxine and TRAb, thyroid ultrasound and orbital computed tomography. Cells are PBMCs isolated from 9 to 10 ml of fresh blood.

V is TRBV18 and J is TRBJ2-5; D uncertain. The sequence was collected from a woman aged 25 to 39 with Graves' ophthalmopathy. The sample consisted of blood. The CDR3 is CASSPPGLETQYF. Written as DNA, the CDR3 is TGTGCCAGCTCACCACCGGGCCTGGAGACCCAGTACTTC.